This T cell receptor beta chain was recorded in a study of T cell repertoires in cytomegalovirus infection (dated by TCRdb to between 2019 and 2020). At the level of the whole study: The HLA type of each donor mattered for the analysis, because public TCR beta signatures pointed to carriage of CMV infection along with the matching HLA type.

For CDR1 and CDR2, the germline V gene lists MGHRA and YSYEKL. The germline ends are 15 bases apart after V is trimmed by 4 bases and J by 3 bases. Including cysteine and phenylalanine, the CDR3 has 15 amino acids. Kept here is only the CDR3 DNA, which spans 45 bases and is read in frame from base 1. The sequencer listed for this sample is Illumina HiSeq 1500. TCRdb itself trimmed the public reads at Q25 with fastp, ran MiXCR and retained productive beta chains. Records with the same CDR3 protein are collapsed into one entry carrying the most frequent genes and DNA. The sample contains more than 85,000 distinct CDR3 sequences, approximately 17% of them found a single time. The top ten constitute more than 7% of the sample. Study-wide conclusions, independent of this receptor: In the ex vivo response, HLA-C-restricted CMV-specific TCR beta clonotypes were dominant, and in two of eight donors the single most frequent clonotype came from this HLA-C-restricted group. Cumulative frequency of public TCR beta family members discriminated carriers of CMV infection plus the relevant HLA type in this cohort and an independent approximately 340-donor cohort.

About this clonotype itself: Its antigen remains undetermined. Base qualities are missing; no much larger clone stands one base away.

The sequence links TRBV4-1 to TRBJ1-1; TRBD1 is a weak D gene call, 6 bases matching. This sequence was found in a human donor in good health (CMV status not recorded). Some clones in this sample may be carry-over from other donors' samples. The sample consisted of PBMCs. CDR3 sequence: CASSLRVGGDTEAFF. The nucleotide sequence is given as TGCGCCAGCAGCCTACGGGTAGGGGGGGACACTGAAGCTTTCTTT.